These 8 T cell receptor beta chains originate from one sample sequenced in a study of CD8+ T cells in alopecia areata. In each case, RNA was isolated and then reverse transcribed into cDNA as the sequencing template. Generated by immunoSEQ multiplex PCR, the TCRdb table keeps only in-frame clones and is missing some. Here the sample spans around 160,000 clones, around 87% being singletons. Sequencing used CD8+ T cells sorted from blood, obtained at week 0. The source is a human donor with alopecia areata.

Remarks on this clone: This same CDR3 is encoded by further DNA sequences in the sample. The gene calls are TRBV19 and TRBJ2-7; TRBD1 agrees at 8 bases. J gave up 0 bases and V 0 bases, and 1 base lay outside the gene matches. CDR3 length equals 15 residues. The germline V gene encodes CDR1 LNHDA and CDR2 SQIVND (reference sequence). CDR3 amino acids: CASSIEQGGSYEQYF. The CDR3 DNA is TGTGCCAGTAGTATAGAACAGGGGGGCTCCTACGAGCAGTACTTC.

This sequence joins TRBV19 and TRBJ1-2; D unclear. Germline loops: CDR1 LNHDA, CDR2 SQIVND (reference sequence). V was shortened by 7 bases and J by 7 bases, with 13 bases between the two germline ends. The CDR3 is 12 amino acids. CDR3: CASNSPSSGYTF. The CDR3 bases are TGTGCCAGTAACTCCCCGAGCTCTGGCTACACCTTC.

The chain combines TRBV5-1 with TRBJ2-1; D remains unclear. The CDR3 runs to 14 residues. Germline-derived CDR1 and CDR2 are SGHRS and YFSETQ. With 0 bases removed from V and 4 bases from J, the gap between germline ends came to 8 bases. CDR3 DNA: TGCGCCAGCAGCTTGGACCTCCTATACAATGAGCAGTTCTTC. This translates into CASSLDLLYNEQFF. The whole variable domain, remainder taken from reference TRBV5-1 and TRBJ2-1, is KAGVTQTPRYLIKTRGQQVTLSCSPISGHRSVSWYQQTPGQGLQFLFEYFSETQRNKGNFPGRFSGRQFSNSRSEMNVSTLELGDSALYLCASSLDLLYNEQFFGPGTRLTVL.

The CDR3 region is CASSSPGRLSTDTQYF. The CDR3 nucleotides are TGTGCCAGCAGCTCCCCGGGACGCCTAAGCACAGATACGCAGTATTTT. The V call is TRBV27, the J call TRBJ2-3, with D perhaps TRBD1 or TRBD2 (5 bases each). The ends were cut back, 6 bases at V and 0 bases at J, with 16 bases in the middle. CDR3 length equals 16 residues. Germline V gene sequence: CDR1 MNHEY, CDR2 SMNVEV (reference sequence).

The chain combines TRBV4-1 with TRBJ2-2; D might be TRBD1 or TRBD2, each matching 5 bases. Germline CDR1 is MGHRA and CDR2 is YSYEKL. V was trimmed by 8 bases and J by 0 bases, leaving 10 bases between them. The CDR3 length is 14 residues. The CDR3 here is CASAGTANTGELFF. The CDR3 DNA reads TGCGCCAGCGCCGGGACGGCGAACACCGGGGAGCTGTTTTTT.

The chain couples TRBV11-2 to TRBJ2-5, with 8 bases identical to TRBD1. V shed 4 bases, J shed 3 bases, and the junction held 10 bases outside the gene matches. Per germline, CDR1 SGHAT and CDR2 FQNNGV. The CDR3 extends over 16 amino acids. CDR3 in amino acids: CASSSGWGQEEETQYF. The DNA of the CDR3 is TGTGCCAGCAGCTCTGGCTGGGGACAGGAAGAAGAGACCCAGTACTTC. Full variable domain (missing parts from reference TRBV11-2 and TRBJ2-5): EAGVAQSPRYKIIEKRQSVAFWCNPISGHATLYWYQQILGQGPKLLIQFQNNGVVDDSQLPKDRFSAERLKGVDSTLKIQPAKLEDSAVYLCASSSGWGQEEETQYFGPGTRLLVL.

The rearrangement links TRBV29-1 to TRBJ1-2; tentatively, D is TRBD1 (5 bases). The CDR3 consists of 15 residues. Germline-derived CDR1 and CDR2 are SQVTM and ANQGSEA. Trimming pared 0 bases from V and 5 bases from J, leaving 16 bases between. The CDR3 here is CSVEEGVAGVYGYTF. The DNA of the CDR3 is TGCAGCGTTGAAGAGGGGGTGGCGGGGGTTTATGGCTACACCTTC.

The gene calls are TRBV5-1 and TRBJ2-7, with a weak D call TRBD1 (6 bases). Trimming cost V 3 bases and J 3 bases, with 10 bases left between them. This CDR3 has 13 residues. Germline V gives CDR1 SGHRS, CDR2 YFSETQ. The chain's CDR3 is CASSYGQRYEQYF. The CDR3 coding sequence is TGCGCCAGCAGCTATGGACAGCGCTACGAGCAGTACTTC. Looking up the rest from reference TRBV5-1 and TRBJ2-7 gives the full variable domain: KAGVTQTPRYLIKTRGQQVTLSCSPISGHRSVSWYQQTPGQGLQFLFEYFSETQRNKGNFPGRFSGRQFSNSRSEMNVSTLELGDSALYLCASSYGQRYEQYFGPGTRLTVT.